One and the same sample provided the 3 T cell receptor beta chains below, sequenced in a study of cytomegalovirus exposure and HLA in healthy donors. Researchers ran the PCR with 60 Vbeta and 13 Jbeta primers. Method: immunoSEQ multiplex PCR; TCRdb's copy keeps in-frame clones and lacks some. The table lists tens of thousands of clones, almost 75% of them singletons. The material sequenced was PBMCs. The source is a man aged 50-59 years in good health and CMV-seronegative.

The CDR3 coding sequence is TGCGCCAGCAGACAGTTGGCCCTCAACACCGGGGAGCTGTTTTTT. Its translation: CASRQLALNTGELFF. The J gene is TRBJ2-2, the V gene TRBV5-1; the D is unclear. Germline CDR1 is SGHRS and CDR2 is YFSETQ. The V and J ends lost 5 bases and 2 bases respectively, with 13 bases between them. This CDR3 comprises 15 residues.

The chain links TRBV5-6 to TRBJ1-4; a weak D match, TRBD1 (5 bases). The V end lost 3 bases, the J end lost 4 bases, and 19 bases lay between the germline ends. CDR1 SGHDT and CDR2 YYEEEE come from the germline V gene. The CDR3 consists of 17 residues. CDR3 nucleotide sequence: TGTGCCAGCAGCTGGACGGGGGGAACACCCAATAATGAAAAACTGTTTTTT. This translates into CASSWTGGTPNNEKLFF.

This sequence joins TRBV14 and TRBJ1-1; tentative D call: TRBD1 (6 bases). Trimming cost V 4 bases and J 3 bases, with 15 bases left between them. The CDR3 has 15 residues. The germline V gene encodes CDR1 SGHDN and CDR2 FVKESK. For the CDR3, the DNA is TGTGCCAGCAGCCGTCGAACAGGGTTTGACACTGAAGCTTTCTTT. Its translation is CASSRRTGFDTEAFF.